The T cell receptor beta chain described here comes from a study of CD8+ T cells in alopecia areata. The wider study: Disease severity was quantified as SALT score of affected scalp area. Study-wide points: Scalp clonality decreased significantly with tofacitinib, and so did expanded CD8+ clones among the top 100. Many expanded lesional clones persisted during tofacitinib (in both scalp and blood).

Treatment in this sample: oral pan-JAK inhibitor, 5-10 mg twice daily. The study team obtained lesional scalp punch biopsies and peripheral blood from alopecia areata patients. The germline gives CDR1 ENHRY, CDR2 SYGVKD. This CDR3 is built from 14 residues. The V segment lost 6 bases and the J segment 6 bases; nucleotides outside the gene matches: 8. Reverse transcription of extracted RNA yielded cDNA, which provided the sequencing template. Profiled with immunoSEQ multiplex PCR; TCRdb holds only in-frame clones, not every one. The sample yields 100,000 to 150,000 clones, over 60% seen once. There are a few counts of this clone. Antigen specificity is unknown.

This receptor was identified in a human donor with alopecia areata. This sample comprised CD4+ T cells sorted from blood, obtained at week 4, from a patient treated with tofacitinib. This chain joins TRBV10-3 and TRBJ2-3; the match to TRBD2 covers 8 bases. The CDR3 bases are TGTGCCATCAGACGGGAAAGCGGGGGTGATACGCAGTATTTT. This gives the protein CAIRRESGGDTQYF.